This TCR beta chain was sequenced for a study of blood T cell repertoires in COVID-19. Participants' own reports of clinical history determined their cohort assignment. V dropped 0 bases and J dropped 7 bases, with 15 bases sitting between them. Per the germline V gene, CDR1 is MNHEY and CDR2 is SVGAGI. CDR3 size: 15 residues. Libraries were prepared by immunoSEQ multiplex PCR; TCRdb keeps only in-frame clonotypes and omits some of them. The data show a few hundred thousand clones, 65% to 90% seen once. Sequencing input: PBMCs or T cells enriched from blood (not recorded which). The J gene is TRBJ2-5, the V gene TRBV6-5; D might be TRBD1 (6 bases). The TCR sequence derives from a woman in her 40s with acute COVID-19. The DNA for the CDR3 is TGTGCCAGCAGTTACTCGACTTCCCCGACAGGGACCCAGTACTTC. The encoded protein is CASSYSTSPTGTQYF.